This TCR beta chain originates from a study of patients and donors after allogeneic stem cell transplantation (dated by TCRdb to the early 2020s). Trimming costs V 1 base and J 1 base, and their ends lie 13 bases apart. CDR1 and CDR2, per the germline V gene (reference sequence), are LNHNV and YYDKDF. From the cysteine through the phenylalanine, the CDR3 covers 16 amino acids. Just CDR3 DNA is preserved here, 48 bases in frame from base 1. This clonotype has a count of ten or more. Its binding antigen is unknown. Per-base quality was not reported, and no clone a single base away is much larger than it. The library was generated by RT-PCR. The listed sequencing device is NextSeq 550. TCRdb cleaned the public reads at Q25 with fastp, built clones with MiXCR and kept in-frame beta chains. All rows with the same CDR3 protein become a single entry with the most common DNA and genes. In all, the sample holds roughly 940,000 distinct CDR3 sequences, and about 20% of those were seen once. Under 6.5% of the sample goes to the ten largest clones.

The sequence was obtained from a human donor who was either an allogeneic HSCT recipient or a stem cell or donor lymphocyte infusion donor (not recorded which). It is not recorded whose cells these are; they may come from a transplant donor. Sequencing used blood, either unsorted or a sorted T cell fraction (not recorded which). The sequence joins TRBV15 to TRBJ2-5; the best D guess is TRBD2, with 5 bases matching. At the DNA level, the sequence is TGTGCCACCAGCAGAGGGACTGACATAACCCAAGAGACCCAGTACTTC. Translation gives CATSRGTDITQETQYF.